These 15 T cell receptor beta chains were sequenced from one sample in a study of technical replicates of blood from a handful of donors. Some clones are missing from TCRdb's copy, which holds only in-frame ones; the method was immunoSEQ multiplex PCR. The sample comprises 75,000 to 90,000 clones, about 89% of which are singletons, and 0.27% rests with the top ten. The sample comprised T cells isolated from PBMCs. These receptors came from a human donor in good health.

The chain recombines TRBV10-3 with TRBJ1-6, with D possibly TRBD1 on 5 matching bases. Germline CDR1 is ENHRY and CDR2 is SYGVKD. The CDR3 length is 13 residues. Here the CDR3 reads CAAGWGGNSPLHF. In DNA, the CDR3 is TGTGCGGCGGGGTGGGGGGGTAATTCACCCCTCCACTTT.

V is TRBV5-1 and J is TRBJ2-2; TRBD1 matches 7 bases. V was clipped by 2 bases and J by 1 base; unmatched bases: 2. The germline CDR1 and CDR2 sequences are SGHRS and YFSETQ. The CDR3 contains 15 residues. Here the CDR3 DNA reads TGCGCCAGCAGCTTAGGGACAGTGAACACCGGGGAGCTGTTTTTT. Translated: CASSLGTVNTGELFF.

The chain employs TRBV29-1 and TRBJ1-5; D might be TRBD1 (6 bases). Trimming cost V 5 bases and J 5 bases, with 16 bases left between them. This CDR3 has 14 amino acids. The germline V gene has CDR1 SQVTM and CDR2 ANQGSEA. CDR3 sequence: CSVLSDRLDQPQHF. In DNA form, the CDR3 reads TGCAGCGTTCTCAGCGACAGGCTGGATCAGCCCCAGCATTTT.

J is TRBJ2-3 and V is TRBV5-4; TRBD1 might be the D (6 bases). V dropped 9 bases and J dropped 4 bases, with 21 bases sitting between them. Germline loops: CDR1 SGHNT, CDR2 YYREEE (reference sequence). The length of the CDR3 is 15 residues. CDR3 residues: CATLEGELAADTQYF. The CDR3 DNA is TGTGCCACACTAGAGGGGGAGTTGGCGGCAGATACGCAGTATTTT.

The rearrangement joins TRBV5-6 to TRBJ2-3; D ambiguous. CDR3 length: 14 residues. CDR1 SGHDT and CDR2 YYEEEE come from the germline V gene. The germline V and J ends were trimmed by 4 bases and 2 bases, with 11 bases remaining between them. The CDR3 nucleotides read TGTGCCAGCAGCCATCAGACTTTCACAGATACGCAGTATTTT. Its translation is CASSHQTFTDTQYF.

The chain joins TRBV7-5 to TRBJ2-7; the table's D gene call, TRBD1, was not cross checked with the DNA. TRBV7-5 is noted as a pseudogene. The CDR3 extends over 17 amino acids. CDR3 sequence reads: CVRSLSQTGSSSYEQYF. The CDR3, as DNA: TGTGTCAGAAGCTTAAGCCAGACAGGTTCAAGCTCCTACGAGCAGTACTTC.

The chain recombines TRBV19 with TRBJ1-3, with D perhaps TRBD1 (6 bases). Germline V gene sequence: CDR1 LNHDA, CDR2 SQIVND (reference sequence). CDR3 length: 16 amino acids. The V end lost 7 bases, the J end lost 0 bases, and 16 bases lay between the germline ends. The CDR3 protein is CASTLTGTVSGNTIYF. The DNA of the CDR3 is TGTGCCAGTACACTAACAGGGACCGTCTCTGGAAACACCATATATTTT.

The rearrangement uses TRBV11-2 and TRBJ2-5; D gene unclear. The CDR3 totals 14 residues. Trimming removed 1 base at V and 4 bases at J, with 10 bases between. From germline, CDR1 is SGHAT and CDR2 FQNNGV. CDR3 residues: CASSLVPGGETQYF. The CDR3 region has the DNA TGTGCCAGCAGCTTAGTTCCCGGTGGAGAGACCCAGTACTTC.

This clone has a single count. V and J are TRBV28 and TRBJ1-5; TRBD1 is a possible D gene (6 bases). The CDR3 totals 15 residues. The germline CDR1 and CDR2 sequences are MDHEN and SYDVKM. V was trimmed by 6 bases and J by 3 bases, leaving 15 bases between them. DNA for the CDR3: TGTGCCAGCAGCCCCTACAGGGTCTCCAATCAGCCCCAGCATTTT. This sequence encodes CASSPYRVSNQPQHF.

This chain links TRBV5-6 with TRBJ2-7; 7 nucleotides line up with TRBD1. CDR3 length: 15 residues. Germline-derived CDR1 and CDR2 are SGHDT and YYEEEE. V lost 4 bases, J lost 2 bases, and 9 bases stayed unmatched. The CDR3 DNA sequence: TGTGCCAGCAGCGCCATATGGGACAGCACCTACGAGCAGTACTTC. This gives the protein CASSAIWDSTYEQYF. The whole variable domain, filled in from reference TRBV5-6 and TRBJ2-7, reads DAGVTQSPTHLIKTRGQQVTLRCSPKSGHDTVSWYQQALGQGPQFIFQYYEEEERQRGNFPDRFSGHQFPNYSSELNVNALLLGDSALYLCASSAIWDSTYEQYFGPGTRLTVT.

V is TRBV6-1 and J is TRBJ2-2, with TRBD2 matching over 14 bases. Germline assignment: CDR1 MNHNS and CDR2 SASEGT. There are 18 residues in the CDR3. J lost 4 bases, V lost 4 bases, and 8 bases had no gene match. DNA of the CDR3: TGTGCCAGCAGTGGACAGACTAGCGGGAGGGCCTTCACCGGGGAGCTGTTTTTT. This gives the protein CASSGQTSGRAFTGELFF.

The J gene is TRBJ1-3, the V gene TRBV7-3, with a weak D call TRBD1 (5 bases). CDR1 is SGHTA, CDR2 FQGTGA, per germline. The V end was cut by 2 bases, the J end by 1 base, with 18 bases between. The CDR3 consists of 18 residues. The CDR3 spells CASSLFTRGRFSGNTIYF. CDR3 DNA sequence: TGTGCCAGCAGCTTATTCACTCGGGGGAGATTTTCTGGAAACACCATATATTTT.

The chain carries TRBV6-1 and TRBJ2-1; 12 bases are shared with TRBD2. Per the germline V gene, CDR1 is MNHNS and CDR2 is SASEGT. The V gene end was trimmed by 4 bases and the J gene end by 8 bases; junction bases not matched to a gene: 3. The CDR3 length is 14 residues. This CDR3 reads CASSVLAGGDEQFF. CDR3 nucleotide sequence: TGTGCCAGCAGTGTTCTAGCGGGGGGGGATGAGCAGTTCTTC.

The V gene is TRBV11-2, the J gene TRBJ1-4; maybe TRBD1 (5 bases). Per germline, CDR1 SGHAT and CDR2 FQNNGV. This CDR3 has 15 amino acids. V was pared by 5 bases and J by 5 bases, with 15 bases between. CDR3 sequence (DNA): TGTGCCAGCAGCCGACCGGGGACTCTGAATGAAAAACTGTTTTTT. Protein product: CASSRPGTLNEKLFF. The full variable domain, its missing parts supplied by reference TRBV11-2 and TRBJ1-4, is EAGVAQSPRYKIIEKRQSVAFWCNPISGHATLYWYQQILGQGPKLLIQFQNNGVVDDSQLPKDRFSAERLKGVDSTLKIQPAKLEDSAVYLCASSRPGTLNEKLFFGSGTQLSVL.

V is TRBV7-2 and J is TRBJ2-2, with D perhaps matching TRBD1 (6 bases). The V and J ends lost 3 bases and 0 bases respectively, with 14 bases between them. The CDR3 consists of 17 residues. Germline lookup yields CDR1 SGHTA and CDR2 FQGNSA. CDR3 residues: CASSFTSGTPNTGELFF. The CDR3 bases are TGTGCCAGCAGCTTCACCTCCGGGACACCGAACACCGGGGAGCTGTTTTTT.